Each of the 21 T cell receptor beta chains below was sequenced from the same sample in a study of OX40 agonist ivuxolimab in advanced cancers. The protocol used for the library was the immunoSEQ multiplex PCR assay. Held by TCRdb, this immuneACCESS table contains in-frame sequences only and omits some clones. Under half of the omission traces to an unresolved V gene where checked; the cause of the rest is unknown. Here the sample has 65,000 to 75,000 clones; 70% to 90% occur a single time. Under 2.5% of the sample is in the top ten clones. The sample was CD4+ or CD8+ T cells sorted from blood, taken in a trial of the OX40 agonist ivuxolimab. The receptors derive from an adult with an advanced solid tumor such as melanoma, head and neck, liver or kidney cancer.

The chain has TRBV7-3 and TRBJ2-5, with 8 bases matching TRBD1. The junction had 7 bases not matched to a gene; V was cut back by 5 bases and J by 5 bases. The CDR3 is 14 amino acids. Germline V gene sequence: CDR1 SGHTA, CDR2 FQGTGA. The CDR3 protein is CASSPAHRGETQYF. CDR3 nucleotides: TGTGCCAGCAGCCCCGCCCACAGGGGGGAGACCCAGTACTTC.

The CDR3 DNA reads TGTGCCAGCAGTTTCTCGGACAGGGGGCACGAGCAGTACTTC. This translates into CASSFSDRGHEQYF. This rearrangement joins TRBV6-6 to TRBJ2-7; 11 nucleotides align to TRBD1. The CDR3 spans 14 residues. Germline V gene data show CDR1 as MNHNY and CDR2 as SVGAGI (reference sequence). With V trimmed by 4 bases and J by 5 bases, 4 bases remained unmatched.

The chain links TRBV5-1 to TRBJ2-3; 12 bases are shared with TRBD2. CDR3 size: 16 residues. Germline V gene lookup returns CDR1 SGHRS and CDR2 YFSETQ. After removal of 1 base from V and 0 bases from J, the junction contained 0 bases not matched to a gene. In nucleotides, the CDR3 is TGCGCCAGCAGCTTGACTAGCGGGAGGAGCACAGATACGCAGTATTTT. It translates to CASSLTSGRSTDTQYF.

The chain joins TRBV7-3 to TRBJ2-1; TRBD2 aligns across 9 bases. The trim removed 4 bases at V and 8 bases at J, leaving 9 bases unmatched. CDR1 and CDR2 (germline): SGHTA, FQGTGA. CDR3 length: 15 amino acids. CDR3 DNA: TGTGCCAGCAGCTCCTCAGCGGGGGGCCTCCATGAGCAGTTCTTC. It yields the protein CASSSSAGGLHEQFF.

This clone appeared a single time. This chain uses TRBV30 with TRBJ1-1, with a weak D call TRBD1 (5 bases). The CDR3 contains 13 residues. The germline CDR1 and CDR2 sequences are GTSNPN and SVGIG (reference sequence). Trimming took 4 bases from V and 6 from J, leaving 15 bases between them. The CDR3 nucleotides read TGTGCCTGGACCAGGGACTTTGGGCCTGAAGCTTTCTTT. Translation gives CAWTRDFGPEAFF. Drawing the rest from reference TRBV30 and TRBJ1-1, the complete variable domain is SQTIHQWPATLVQPVGSPLSLECTVEGTSNPNLYWYRQAAGRGLQLLFYSVGIGQISSEVPQNLSASRPQDRQFILSSKKLLLSDSGFYLCAWTRDFGPEAFFGQGTRLTVV.

The chain recombines TRBV5-1 with TRBJ2-5, with D perhaps given as TRBD1 or TRBD2 (7 bases each). V shed 2 bases and J shed 3 bases, with 14 bases lying between them. The germline CDR1 and CDR2 sequences are SGHRS and YFSETQ. This CDR3 contains 15 residues. CDR3 protein: CASSFRQGGEETQYF. CDR3 nucleotide sequence: TGCGCCAGCAGCTTCCGCCAGGGGGGGGAAGAGACCCAGTACTTC.

V is TRBV5-4 and J is TRBJ2-3; 8 positions agree with TRBD2. Germline V gives CDR1 SGHNT, CDR2 YYREEE (reference sequence). This CDR3 comprises 15 residues. The V segment lost 4 bases and the J segment 0 bases; nucleotides outside the gene matches: 4. CDR3 nucleotide sequence: TGTGCCAGCAGCCGGGGGGGTTCTAGCACAGATACGCAGTATTTT. This translates into CASSRGGSSTDTQYF.

The chain uses TRBV18 and TRBJ1-4; 8 bases map to TRBD1. Germline V lookup: CDR1 KGHSH, CDR2 LQKENI. The V segment lost 5 bases and the J segment 8 bases; nucleotides outside the gene matches: 4. This CDR3 has 13 amino acids. CDR3 nucleotides: TGTGCCAGCTCAAGGGGACAGGAAGAAAAACTGTTTTTT. It yields the protein CASSRGQEEKLFF.

The chain uses TRBV6-5 and TRBJ1-2, with 8 bases matching TRBD1. CDR3 size: 13 residues. Losses at the gene ends were 6 bases for V and 4 bases for J; bases not matched to a gene: 4. The V gene's germline CDR1 is MNHEY and CDR2 SVGAGI. This chain's CDR3 is CASRGQGLYGYTF. CDR3 nucleotides: TGTGCCAGCAGAGGACAGGGACTCTATGGCTACACCTTC.

The genes are TRBV28 and TRBJ1-1, with unresolved D. V was trimmed by 7 bases and J by 7 bases, leaving 19 bases between them. This CDR3 is 14 amino acids long. The germline CDR1 and CDR2 sequences are MDHEN and SYDVKM. CDR3 sequence reads: CASTTPGLDGEAFF. CDR3 sequence (DNA): TGTGCCAGCACAACCCCTGGACTCGACGGTGAAGCTTTCTTT.

This chain joins TRBV7-2 and TRBJ2-2; D unresolved. The CDR3 is made up of 15 amino acids. CDR1 and CDR2 from the germline V gene are SGHTA and FQGNSA. The germline V and J ends were trimmed by 5 bases and 3 bases, with 13 bases remaining between them. The CDR3 nucleotides are TGTGCCAGCAGCCGCCGTATTTCGGACACCGGGGAGCTGTTTTTT. Encoded protein: CASSRRISDTGELFF.

The genes are TRBV19 and TRBJ1-6; TRBD1 agrees at 10 bases. This CDR3 is 13 amino acids long. CDR1 LNHDA and CDR2 SQIVND come from the germline V gene (reference sequence). Trimming cost V 8 bases and J 10 bases; bases outside gene matches: 5. The CDR3 reads CASETGGGSPLHF. The CDR3 DNA sequence: TGTGCCAGTGAGACAGGGGGCGGGTCACCCCTCCACTTT. Variable domain in full (rest from reference TRBV19 and TRBJ1-6): DGGITQSPKYLFRKEGQNVTLSCEQNLNHDAMYWYRQDPGQGLRLIYYSQIVNDFQKGDIAEGYSVSREKKESFPLTVTSAQKNPTAFYLCASETGGGSPLHFGNGTRLTVT.

This chain links TRBV7-2 with TRBJ1-3; tentatively, D is TRBD1 (6 bases). The CDR3 has 21 amino acids. CDR1 is SGHTA and CDR2 is FQGNSA in the germline V gene. The V gene lost 0 bases and the J gene lost 0 bases, with 24 bases spanning the gap. The CDR3 sequence: CASSLAPGGHRYASSGNTIYF. The CDR3 nucleotides read TGTGCCAGCAGCTTAGCACCGGGGGGACACAGATATGCGAGCTCTGGAAACACCATATATTTT.

The gene calls are TRBV30 and TRBJ1-2; D might be TRBD1 (6 bases). Trimming removed 0 bases from V and 1 base from J, with 9 bases in between. This CDR3 has 14 amino acids. Germline V gene lookup returns CDR1 GTSNPN and CDR2 SVGIG (reference sequence). The CDR3 DNA follows: TGTGCCTGGAGTGTAGGGGGGGATAACTATGGCTACACCTTC. Its translation is CAWSVGGDNYGYTF.

In DNA, the CDR3 is TGTGCCAGCAGCACCAAGGAGGGAAAGGATGAAAAACTGTTTTTT. It encodes CASSTKEGKDEKLFF. V and J are TRBV5-4 and TRBJ1-4; D remains ambiguous. The V gene lost 4 bases and the J gene lost 6 bases, with 16 bases spanning the gap. This CDR3 has 15 amino acids. Germline V gene data show CDR1 as SGHNT and CDR2 as YYREEE (reference sequence). Full variable domain (missing parts from reference TRBV5-4 and TRBJ1-4): ETGVTQSPTHLIKTRGQQVTLRCSSQSGHNTVSWYQQALGQGPQFIFQYYREEENGRGNFPPRFSGLQFPNYSSELNVNALELDDSALYLCASSTKEGKDEKLFFGSGTQLSVL.

J is TRBJ2-3 and V is TRBV9; no definite D call. The CDR3 totals 12 residues. V dropped 4 bases and J dropped 2 bases, with 5 bases sitting between them. Germline CDR1 reads SGDLS; CDR2 reads YYNGEE. The CDR3 is CASSPTTDTQYF. The CDR3 DNA is TGTGCCAGCAGCCCCACCACAGATACGCAGTATTTT.

The gene calls are TRBV27 and TRBJ1-2; 7 nucleotides match TRBD1. V was pared by 5 bases and J by 8 bases, with 8 bases of the junction left unmatched. The germline CDR1 and CDR2 sequences are MNHEY and SMNVEV (reference sequence). The CDR3 contains 13 residues. The CDR3 DNA follows: TGTGCCAGCAGTCTACCAACAGGGGAAGGCTACACCTTC. It encodes CASSLPTGEGYTF.

The rearrangement links TRBV10-2 to TRBJ2-1, with D perhaps matching TRBD2 (5 bases). The CDR3 runs 11 residues. Germline V gene sequence: CDR1 WSHSY, CDR2 SAAADI. Trimming shortened V by 4 bases and J by 9 bases, and 7 bases separated the two germline ends. In DNA form, the CDR3 reads TGCGCCAGCAGTGTGGCGGGTGAGCAGTTCTTC. Protein sequence: CASSVAGEQFF.

This clone was seen only a few times. The chain employs TRBV7-9 and TRBJ2-5; maybe TRBD2 (5 bases). The CDR3 runs to 13 residues. V lost 6 bases, J lost 0 bases, and 8 bases lay in between. CDR1 and CDR2 from the germline V gene are SEHNR and FQNEAQ (reference sequence). The CDR3 loop reads CASSPGNQETQYF. DNA for the CDR3: TGTGCCAGCAGTCCGGGGAACCAAGAGACCCAGTACTTC. Complete variable domain (other parts from reference TRBV7-9 and TRBJ2-5): DTGVSQNPRHKITKRGQNVTFRCDPISEHNRLYWYRQTLGQGPEFLTYFQNEAQLEKSRLLSDRFSAERPKGSFSTLEIQRTEQGDSAMYLCASSPGNQETQYFGPGTRLLVL.

As for this clone: Other nucleotide sequences in the sample specify the same CDR3. The rearrangement links TRBV11-2 to TRBJ2-2; no clear D. The germline V gene encodes CDR1 SGHAT and CDR2 FQNNGV. V was cut by 5 bases and J by 7 bases, with 17 bases left in between. The CDR3 consists of 15 residues. The DNA of the CDR3 is TGTGCCAGCAGCCCCGGGCCCGGGTACGGCGGGGAGCTGTTTTTT. Its protein product is CASSPGPGYGGELFF.

The chain links TRBV2 to TRBJ1-2, with D perhaps matching TRBD1 (5 bases). Trimming shortened V by 7 bases and J by 4 bases, and 13 bases separated the two germline ends. Germline-derived CDR1 and CDR2 are SNHLY and FYNNEI. The CDR3 length is 13 residues. The CDR3 coding sequence is TGTGCCAGCACCGGCGCAGGGCGCTATGGCTACACCTTC. Translation: CASTGAGRYGYTF.